One and the same sample provided the 10 T cell receptor beta chains below, sequenced in a study of identical twins. TCRdb ran MiXCR on the 5' RACE reads and lists one entry per CDR3 protein. The sample consists of 500,000 to 550,000 distinct CDR3 sequences, around 20% of them appearing once. Another study also made use of these data, one on T cells expressing NK-cell markers.

Source material: CD4+ T cells sorted from blood. These receptors were taken from a woman aged 18 to 35 in good health.

The genes are TRBV24-1 and TRBJ2-3; D tentatively fits TRBD1 or TRBD2 (5 bases each). Germline lookup yields CDR1 KGHDR and CDR2 SFDVKD. CDR3 length: 15 amino acids. Trimming took 5 bases from V and 0 from J, leaving 11 bases between them. The CDR3 nucleotides are TGTGCCACCAGTGCCCTCGAGGGGAGCACAGATACGCAGTATTTT. Translation gives CATSALEGSTDTQYF.

The rearrangement links TRBV20-1 to TRBJ2-3; D ambiguous. V shed 6 bases and J shed 0 bases, with 13 bases lying between them. The germline V gene has CDR1 DFQATT and CDR2 SNEGSKA (reference sequence). The CDR3 has 14 amino acids. This CDR3 reads CSATRLTSTDTQYF. The CDR3 region has the DNA TGCAGTGCCACTCGCTTAACCAGCACAGATACGCAGTATTTT.

This clonotype was picked up a small number of times. The CDR3 reads CASSLAVTGNHEQYF. The CDR3 DNA reads as TGTGCCAGCAGCTTAGCAGTGACAGGGAACCACGAGCAGTACTTC. V is TRBV7-2 and J is TRBJ2-7, with 7 bases matching TRBD1. Trimming at V came to 0 bases and at J to 5 bases, leaving 7 bases not matched to a gene. This CDR3 is 15 amino acids long. Germline V lookup: CDR1 SGHTA, CDR2 FQGNSA.

V usage is TRBV18 and J usage is TRBJ1-1; D ambiguous. V was pared by 5 bases and J by 0 bases, with 7 bases between. Germline V gives CDR1 KGHSH, CDR2 LQKENI. The CDR3 has 13 amino acids. As DNA, the CDR3 is TGTGCCAGCTCAGTACAAGTGAACACTGAAGCTTTCTTT. This translates into CASSVQVNTEAFF.

CDR3 DNA: TGTGCCACCAGCAGAGATCAAAGGGGAACCAAAAACATTCAGTACTTC. This translates into CATSRDQRGTKNIQYF. This sequence joins TRBV15 and TRBJ2-4, with D possibly TRBD1 on 5 matching bases. Germline V gene lookup returns CDR1 LNHNV and CDR2 YYDKDF (reference sequence). The V gene lost 0 bases and the J gene lost 2 bases, with 11 bases spanning the gap. This CDR3 spans 16 amino acids. Based on the CDR3 plus reference TRBV15 and TRBJ2-4, the full variable domain is DAMVIQNPRYQVTQFGKPVTLSCSQTLNHNVMYWYQQKSSQAPKLLFHYYDKDFNNEADTPDNFQSRRPNTSFCFLDIRSPGLGDTAMYLCATSRDQRGTKNIQYFGAGTRLSVL.

The rearrangement uses TRBV2 and TRBJ2-5; a weak D match, TRBD1 (6 bases). CDR3 length equals 16 residues. Germline V gives CDR1 SNHLY, CDR2 FYNNEI. The germline V and J ends were trimmed by 3 bases and 3 bases, with 17 bases remaining between them. The CDR3 loop reads CASSDPKGDKEETQYF. The DNA of the CDR3 is TGTGCCAGCAGTGATCCTAAAGGGGACAAGGAAGAGACCCAGTACTTC.

The CDR3 sequence: CATSRGSGYMETQYF. CDR3 nucleotides: TGTGCCACCAGCAGAGGCTCCGGATATATGGAGACCCAGTACTTC. This chain links TRBV15 with TRBJ2-5; D is unclear. The CDR3 sequence is 15 residues long. V dropped 1 base and J dropped 5 bases, with 14 bases sitting between them. Germline CDR1 LNHNV, CDR2 YYDKDF (reference sequence). The full variable domain, completed using reference TRBV15 and TRBJ2-5, is DAMVIQNPRYQVTQFGKPVTLSCSQTLNHNVMYWYQQKSSQAPKLLFHYYDKDFNNEADTPDNFQSRRPNTSFCFLDIRSPGLGDTAMYLCATSRGSGYMETQYFGPGTRLLVL.

This clonotype occurred once. The chain is built from TRBV7-6 and TRBJ2-5, with TRBD2 matching over 10 bases. Germline values: CDR1 SGHVS, CDR2 FNYEAQ. V was clipped by 4 bases and J by 2 bases; unmatched bases: 10. This CDR3 has 17 amino acids. CDR3: CASSSRAGGVSQETQYF. For the CDR3, the DNA is TGTGCCAGCAGCTCTCGAGCGGGAGGGGTGAGTCAAGAGACCCAGTACTTC.

The table lists this clonotype with a few counts. CDR3 sequence (DNA): TGCGCCAGCAGCACGGAGGGAGGGCGGAGCACAGATACGCAGTATTTT. Its protein is CASSTEGGRSTDTQYF. V usage is TRBV4-3 and J usage is TRBJ2-3; TRBD2 matches at 7 bases. This CDR3 has 16 residues. V trimming: 5 bases; J trimming: 0 bases; junction bases outside the gene matches: 8. CDR1 is LGHNA and CDR2 is YSLEER in the germline V gene.

V and J are TRBV20-1 and TRBJ2-1, with 10 bases that match TRBD2. J gave up 5 bases and V 5 bases, and 6 bases lay outside the gene matches. The CDR3 consists of 14 residues. Germline lookup yields CDR1 DFQATT and CDR2 SNEGSKA (reference sequence). The CDR3 nucleotides are TGCAGTGCTTTTAGCCTAGCGGGGGACAATGAGCAGTTCTTC. Translation: CSAFSLAGDNEQFF.